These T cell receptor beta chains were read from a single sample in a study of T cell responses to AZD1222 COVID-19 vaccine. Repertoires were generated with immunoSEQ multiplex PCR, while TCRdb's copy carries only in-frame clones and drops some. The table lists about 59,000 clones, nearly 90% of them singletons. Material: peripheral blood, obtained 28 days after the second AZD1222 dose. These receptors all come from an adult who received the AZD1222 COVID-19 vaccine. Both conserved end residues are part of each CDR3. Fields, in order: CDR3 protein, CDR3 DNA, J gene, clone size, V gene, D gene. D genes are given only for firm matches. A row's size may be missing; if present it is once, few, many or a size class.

CASRLSSGSNEQYF TGTGCCAGCAGACTATCGAGCGGGAGCAACGAGCAGTACTTC TRBJ2-7 - TRBV21-1 -
CASSLAQEIAGNTIYF TGTGCCAGCAGCTTAGCCCAGGAGATAGCTGGAAACACCATATATTTT TRBJ1-3 - TRBV7-9 -
CASSYRPSGILEQFF TGTGCCAGCAGTTACCGGCCTAGCGGGATTCTTGAGCAGTTCTTC TRBJ2-1 - TRBV6-5 TRBD2
CASSSTGLPRDTQYF TGTGCCAGCAGCTCCACCGGACTCCCCAGGGATACGCAGTATTTT TRBJ2-3 - TRBV7-3 -
CASSTRTGGTEAFF TGTGCCAGCAGCACTCGGACGGGGGGGACTGAAGCTTTCTTT TRBJ1-1 few TRBV13 -
CASSQDGQGNTEAFF TGCGCCAGCAGCCAAGACGGTCAGGGGAACACTGAAGCTTTCTTT TRBJ1-1 - TRBV4-3 -
CASSQAQGLGGYTF TGCGCCAGCAGCCAAGCACAGGGTTTGGGTGGCTACACCTTC TRBJ1-2 - TRBV4-1 -
CASSLAGPGKAYEQYF TGTGCCAGCAGCTTAGCGGGGCCTGGGAAAGCCTACGAGCAGTACTTC TRBJ2-7 - TRBV7-9 -
CASSDNGGLGQPQHF TGTGCCAGTAGCGACAACGGGGGCCTGGGCCAGCCCCAGCATTTT TRBJ1-5 - TRBV19 -
CSVVLPTRLAGISYNEQFF TGCAGCGTTGTCCTCCCCACTAGACTAGCGGGCATCTCCTACAATGAGCAGTTCTTC TRBJ2-1 - TRBV29-1 TRBD2
CASSVFNPGQGNSPLHF TGCGCCAGCAGCGTGTTTAACCCGGGACAGGGTAATTCACCCCTCCACTTT TRBJ1-6 - TRBV5-1 TRBD1
CASSDILRAGDRGTTEAFF TGCGCCAGCAGTGATATTTTGAGGGCAGGGGATCGCGGAACCACTGAAGCTTTCTTT TRBJ1-1 once TRBV10-2 -
CASNWRTANYGYTF TGCGCCAGCAACTGGCGGACAGCTAACTATGGCTACACCTTC TRBJ1-2 - TRBV5-1 -
CASRRASPSLYEQYF TGTGCCAGCAGGAGGGCCTCCCCCTCACTTTACGAGCAGTACTTC TRBJ2-7 - TRBV21-1 -
CSVVRLGETQYF TGCAGCGTTGTACGTTTAGGGGAGACCCAGTACTTC TRBJ2-5 once TRBV29-1 -
CASSLTGPEQYF TGCGCCAGCAGTTTGACAGGGCCCGAGCAGTACTTC TRBJ2-7 - TRBV10-2 TRBD1
CASSTRGQGIGNYGYTF TGTGCCAGTAGTACCCGGGGACAGGGGATTGGCAACTATGGCTACACCTTC TRBJ1-2 few TRBV19 TRBD1
CASIFVGTNPTDTQYF TGTGCCAGCATCTTTGTAGGGACCAACCCTACAGATACGCAGTATTTT TRBJ2-3 - TRBV2 -
CASSSGGARMRDTQYF TGTGCCAGCAGCAGCGGGGGGGCCCGCATGAGAGATACGCAGTATTTT TRBJ2-3 - TRBV5-4 TRBD2
CASSLASGEIYEQYF TGTGCCAGCAGCCTCGCCAGCGGGGAAATATACGAGCAGTACTTC TRBJ2-7 - TRBV7-9 TRBD2
CASSLDHRSSYNEQFF TGCGCCAGCAGCTTGGATCATCGAAGCTCCTACAATGAGCAGTTCTTC TRBJ2-1 - TRBV5-1 -
CASSSGGNLNYGYTF TGTGCCAGCTCTTCCGGAGGCAACCTAAACTATGGCTACACCTTC TRBJ1-2 few TRBV18 -
CASSEGTSSGNTIYF TGCGCCAGCAGTGAGGGCACCAGCTCTGGAAACACCATATATTTT TRBJ1-3 once TRBV10-1 -
CACTTGGSYEQYF TGTGCCTGCACGACCGGCGGATCCTACGAGCAGTACTTC TRBJ2-7 few TRBV30 -
CASGSPDTYEQYF TGTGCTAGTGGTTCCCCAGACACCTACGAGCAGTACTTC TRBJ2-7 - TRBV12-5 -
CASTPQFGETSYEQYF TGTGCCAGTACCCCTCAGTTCGGGGAAACCTCCTACGAGCAGTACTTC TRBJ2-7 - TRBV19 -
CASSLGGAGYTGELFF TGTGCCAGCAGCCTCGGGGGGGCAGGTTACACCGGGGAGCTGTTTTTT TRBJ2-2 - TRBV28 TRBD2
CASSPIQETQYF TGTGCCAGCTCGCCTATCCAAGAGACCCAGTACTTC TRBJ2-5 - TRBV18 -
CSVEQGNYEQYF TGCAGCGTTGAGCAGGGAAACTACGAGCAGTACTTC TRBJ2-7 once TRBV29-1 -
CASSRESGGSGNTIYF TGCGCCAGCAGCCGAGAATCAGGGGGATCTGGAAACACCATATATTTT TRBJ1-3 - TRBV4-3 TRBD1
CASSSSGPTYEQYF TGTGCCAGTAGTTCGTCCGGGCCAACCTACGAGCAGTACTTC TRBJ2-7 - TRBV19 -
CASTFNRGPAYGYTF TGTGCCAGCACTTTTAACAGGGGCCCGGCCTATGGCTACACCTTC TRBJ1-2 once TRBV2 TRBD1
CAWSVQGTGELFF TGTGCCTGGAGTGTACAGGGTACCGGGGAGCTGTTTTTT TRBJ2-2 - TRBV30 -
CASSLGTGDNTEAFF TGCGCCAGCAGCTTGGGGACAGGGGATAACACTGAAGCTTTCTTT TRBJ1-1 - TRBV5-1 TRBD1
CASSLVSDREQYF TGCGCCAGCAGCTTGGTGAGCGATCGAGAGCAGTACTTC TRBJ2-7 - TRBV5-1 -
CASSPPLPPNGQFF TGTGCCAGCAGCCCCCCCCTCCCCCCGAATGGGCAGTTCTTC TRBJ2-1 once TRBV11-2 -
CASSPLLGLAGGHHEQYF TGTGCCAGCAGCCCACTCCTAGGGCTAGCGGGAGGGCACCACGAGCAGTACTTC TRBJ2-7 - TRBV14 TRBD2
CASEKQPQHF TGTGCCAGCGAAAAGCAGCCCCAGCATTTT TRBJ1-5 - TRBV27 -
CASSPGGIGGGRSYGYTF TGTGCCAGCAGCCCCGGTGGAATCGGCGGGGGTAGGTCGTATGGCTACACCTTC TRBJ1-2 - TRBV3-1/TRBV3-2 -
CASSQVVSGGSSGNTIYF TGCGCCAGCAGCCAAGTGGTATCCGGGGGGTCCTCTGGAAACACCATATATTTT TRBJ1-3 - TRBV4-3 -
CASSKGQYPYEQYF TGTGCCAGCAGCAAGGGACAGTACCCCTACGAGCAGTACTTC TRBJ2-7 few TRBV7-6 TRBD1
CASSAKPSGDTNTQYF TGTGCCAGCAGCGCCAAACCTAGCGGAGACACGAATACGCAGTATTTT TRBJ2-3 - TRBV5-4 TRBD2
CASSTPGQGARDEQYF TGTGCCAGCAGTACCCCTGGACAGGGGGCTAGAGACGAGCAGTACTTC TRBJ2-7 - TRBV28 TRBD1
CASKRQTLLDAEQYF TGCGCCAGCAAAAGACAGACACTACTCGACGCCGAGCAGTACTTC TRBJ2-7 - TRBV10-2 -
CASSETLLAGGSYEQYF TGTGCCAGCAGTGAAACCCTCCTAGCGGGGGGATCCTACGAGCAGTACTTC TRBJ2-7 - TRBV2 TRBD2
CASRGSDGRTNTGELFF TGTGCCAGCAGAGGTTCGGACGGCCGCACGAACACCGGGGAGCTGTTTTTT TRBJ2-2 - TRBV7-9 -
CASSQPPEYNQPQHF TGTGCCAGCAGTCAGCCCCCCGAATACAATCAGCCCCAGCATTTT TRBJ1-5 - TRBV6-5 -
CATSGGGANTGELFF TGTGCCACCAGTGGGGGGGGTGCGAACACCGGGGAGCTGTTTTTT TRBJ2-2 - TRBV24-1 TRBD2
CASSTTGGSNEKLFF TGCGCCAGCAGCACAACAGGGGGCAGTAATGAAAAACTGTTTTTT TRBJ1-4 - TRBV5-1 TRBD1
CASSLGGSFTDTQYF TGTGCCAGCAGCTTAGGGGGCTCCTTTACAGATACGCAGTATTTT TRBJ2-3 - TRBV7-2 -
CASFRENTEAFF TGTGCCAGCTTCAGGGAGAACACTGAAGCTTTCTTT TRBJ1-1 few TRBV5-5 -
CASSLGGNWANVLTF TGCGCCAGCAGCTTGGGAGGCAACTGGGCCAACGTCCTGACTTTC TRBJ2-6 - TRBV5-1 -
CASSLGDGPYGYTF TGCGCCAGCAGCTTGGGGGACGGCCCCTATGGCTACACCTTC TRBJ1-2 - TRBV5-1 -
CASSPLDEQYF TGTGCCAGCTCACCACTCGACGAGCAGTACTTC TRBJ2-7 - TRBV18 -